The clone carrying this TCR beta chain occurred many times. From the RT-PCR reads, TCRdb called clonotypes with MiXCR, one entry per CDR3 protein. The sample has around 700,000 distinct CDR3 sequences; approximately 15% are singletons. Germline V gene lookup returns CDR1 LNHNV and CDR2 YYDKDF (reference sequence). The length of the CDR3 is 16 residues. V dropped 5 bases and J dropped 1 base, with 15 bases sitting between them. The sequence was collected from a female donor in good health, serving as a healthy control. The chain combines TRBV15 with TRBJ1-3; D unresolved. The sequenced sample consisted of memory CD4+ T cells from blood. This CDR3 reads CATSETPVGSGNTIYF. The CDR3 coding sequence is TGTGCCACCAGCGAGACGCCGGTGGGATCTGGAAACACCATATATTTT.